This TCR beta chain was captured in a study of blood T cells in healthy people across ages. Study results and limitations: Investigators viewed diversity estimates from one million T cells as underestimates, the study reported.

Then a second PCR, running about 6 to 11 cycles, was carried out with a sample-barcoded 5' primer and a J-beta primer mix. TCRdb re-called the 5' RACE reads through MiXCR, storing one row per CDR3 protein. The sample carries 1.5 million to 2 million distinct CDR3 sequences, 28% recorded once. This clonotype was observed a few times. What it binds is not known. This CDR3 contains 14 residues. Looked up from germline, CDR1 is SQVTM and CDR2 is ANQGSEA. Trimming took off 4 bases at V and 1 base at J, with 13 bases between the two ends. The chain couples TRBV29-1 to TRBJ1-1, with D maybe TRBD1 (5 bases). This receptor was identified in a woman under 40 in good health. The sequencing input was blood. CDR3 in amino acids: CSVAFEGANTEAFF. In DNA form, the CDR3 reads TGCAGCGTTGCTTTTGAAGGGGCGAACACTGAAGCTTTCTTT.